This passage covers 25 T cell receptor beta chains from one sample sequenced in a study of blood T cell repertoires in COVID-19. Profiled with immunoSEQ multiplex PCR; TCRdb holds only in-frame clones, not every one. The sample lists roughly 400,000 clones, 80% to 90% occurring once. Sequenced input: peripheral blood. The receptors were sampled from a woman aged 55-70 years with COVID-19, enrolled during active disease.

V usage is TRBV6-5 and J usage is TRBJ2-7, with 9 bases fitting TRBD1. This CDR3 has 14 amino acids. Germline values: CDR1 MNHEY, CDR2 SVGAGI. J was trimmed by 6 bases and V by 6 bases; bases with no gene match: 9. CDR3 coding DNA: TGTGCCAGCAGGCCTCCGGGACAGGGTAGCGAGCAGTACTTC. It encodes CASRPPGQGSEQYF.

A few counts support this clone. The chain uses TRBV5-1 and TRBJ2-7, with D tentatively TRBD1 (6 bases). The germline gives CDR1 SGHRS, CDR2 YFSETQ. The length of the CDR3 is 17 residues. V was shortened by 0 bases and J by 3 bases, with 19 bases between the two germline ends. The CDR3 loop reads CASSLVATGHTYYEQYF. CDR3 nucleotide sequence: TGCGCCAGCAGCTTGGTAGCCACAGGGCATACATACTACGAGCAGTACTTC.

J is TRBJ1-4 and V is TRBV3-1 (or the pseudogene TRBV3-2); 10 bases agree with TRBD1. Germline CDR1 and CDR2: LGHDT and YNNKEL (reference sequence). The ends lost 3 bases at V and 6 bases at J; junction bases unmatched: 4. The CDR3 spans 15 residues. The CDR3 region is CASSHSGTGDEKLFF. The CDR3 nucleotides read TGTGCCAGCAGCCATTCCGGGACAGGGGATGAAAAACTGTTTTTT.

The V gene is TRBV9, the J gene TRBJ2-2, with 7 nucleotides matching TRBD2. Trimming cost V 0 bases and J 0 bases; bases outside gene matches: 2. Germline-derived CDR1 and CDR2 are SGDLS and YYNGEE. CDR3 length equals 16 residues. The CDR3 reads CASSVVGTTNTGELFF. The CDR3 DNA is TGTGCCAGCAGCGTAGTGGGGACTACGAACACCGGGGAGCTGTTTTTT.

The gene calls are TRBV27 and TRBJ2-1; maybe TRBD1 (6 bases). The germline V gene has CDR1 MNHEY and CDR2 SMNVEV (reference sequence). The CDR3 contains 15 residues. V was trimmed by 7 bases and J by 2 bases, leaving 15 bases between them. For the CDR3, the DNA is TGTGCCAGCAACCTCCAGGGGACGGCCTACAATGAGCAGTTCTTC. It codes for CASNLQGTAYNEQFF.

The CDR3 DNA is TGTGCCAGCAGCCAAGATGGGGCAGGGGGAAGTTGCACCTTC. This codes for CASSQDGAGGSCTF. V gene TRBV3-1 (or the pseudogene TRBV3-2) combines with J gene TRBJ1-2; TRBD1 agrees at 7 bases. Germline values: CDR1 LGHDT, CDR2 YNNKEL (reference sequence). Trimming cost V 0 bases and J 13 bases; bases outside gene matches: 11. The CDR3 is 14 residues long.

The CDR3 reads CASSLGTSGGSMSETQYF. The CDR3 DNA follows: TGTGCCAGCAGTCTCGGGACTAGCGGGGGGTCCATGTCAGAGACCCAGTACTTC. The rearrangement links TRBV27 to TRBJ2-5; 15 bases match TRBD2. The CDR3 spans 18 residues. The V and J ends lost 5 bases and 4 bases, in that order; junction bases with no gene match: 11. Germline lookup yields CDR1 MNHEY and CDR2 SMNVEV (reference sequence).

CDR3 coding DNA: TGTGCCAGCAGTTTATGGTCTGAAGAGCCCTACGAGCAGTACTTC. Translation gives CASSLWSEEPYEQYF. The chain links TRBV28 to TRBJ2-7; D call uncertain. The germline V gene has CDR1 MDHEN and CDR2 SYDVKM. Trimming removed 0 bases at V and 2 bases at J, with 11 bases between. The CDR3 loop spans 15 amino acids.

The V gene is TRBV30, the J gene TRBJ1-2; perhaps TRBD1 as D (5 bases). CDR3 size: 13 residues. Trimming removed 4 bases from V and 5 bases from J, with 14 bases in between. Germline-derived CDR1 and CDR2 are GTSNPN and SVGIG (reference sequence). CDR3 nucleotides: TGTGCCTGGACAGGGCAGATAATGTATGGCTACACCTTC. This codes for CAWTGQIMYGYTF.

There are a few counts of this clone. This sequence joins TRBV2 and TRBJ1-4, with 8 bases lining up with TRBD1. V gave up 9 bases and J gave up 6 bases; unmatched junction bases: 12. CDR1 is SNHLY, CDR2 FYNNEI, per germline. The CDR3 is made up of 15 amino acids. CDR3 region: CASSRQGMRDEKLFF. The CDR3, as DNA: TGTGCCAGTAGCAGACAGGGGATGAGAGATGAAAAACTGTTTTTT.

V is TRBV5-4 and J is TRBJ2-2; 7 bases agree with TRBD1. J gave up 4 bases and V 0 bases, and 3 bases lay outside the gene matches. Germline-derived CDR1 and CDR2 are SGHNT and YYREEE (reference sequence). CDR3 size: 15 residues. The CDR3: CASSLDRGTTGELFF. The CDR3 DNA reads TGTGCCAGCAGCTTGGACAGGGGAACCACCGGGGAGCTGTTTTTT.

The gene calls are TRBV6-6 and TRBJ2-4; TRBD1 aligns across 8 bases. V lost 6 bases, J lost 3 bases, and 7 bases stayed unmatched. The germline V gene encodes CDR1 MNHNY and CDR2 SVGAGI (reference sequence). The CDR3 runs to 15 residues. DNA for the CDR3: TGTGCCAGCAGCCACGGACAGGGCGGCAAAAACATTCAGTACTTC. Protein sequence: CASSHGQGGKNIQYF.

This sequence joins TRBV3-1 (or the pseudogene TRBV3-2) and TRBJ1-1, with no clear D. Germline CDR1 is LGHDT and CDR2 is YNNKEL (reference sequence). Trimming shortened V by 7 bases and J by 1 base, and 13 bases separated the two germline ends. The CDR3 runs to 14 residues. In DNA, the CDR3 is TGTGCCAGCACCCAGGAGTCTAGGAACACTGAAGCTTTCTTT. This codes for CASTQESRNTEAFF.

The J gene is TRBJ1-4, the V gene TRBV10-3, with 8 bases identical to TRBD1. After removal of 11 bases from V and 8 bases from J, the junction contained 10 bases not matched to a gene. The CDR3 sequence is 13 residues long. Germline assignment: CDR1 ENHRY and CDR2 SYGVKD. CDR3 sequence (DNA): TGTGCCCACAGGGGGGGGACGGAGGAAAAACTGTTTTTT. Translated, it gives CAHRGGTEEKLFF.

This chain joins TRBV5-1 and TRBJ2-2; 8 bases are shared with TRBD1. CDR3 length equals 15 residues. Germline V gene lookup returns CDR1 SGHRS and CDR2 YFSETQ. V dropped 4 bases and J dropped 4; count of bases not matched to a gene: 6. The CDR3 DNA is TGCGCCAGCAGCGGCCCCGGGACAGGCACCGGGGAGCTGTTTTTT. Protein sequence: CASSGPGTGTGELFF.

J is TRBJ1-6 and V is TRBV5-1; 7 bases are a match to TRBD1. V gave up 0 bases and J gave up 13 bases; unmatched junction bases: 7. The germline CDR1 and CDR2 sequences are SGHRS and YFSETQ. There are 14 residues in the CDR3. CDR3 nucleotide sequence: TGCGCCAGCAGCTTGGGCAGGGGGGTCGGGCCCCTCCACTTT. Translating gives CASSLGRGVGPLHF.

The rearrangement joins TRBV5-5 to TRBJ2-1; tentatively, D is TRBD1 (6 bases). The germline V and J ends were trimmed by 5 bases and 2 bases, with 11 bases remaining between them. The CDR3 is made up of 14 amino acids. Germline values: CDR1 SGHKS, CDR2 YYEKEE (reference sequence). CDR3 protein: CASRGTFPYNEQFF. As DNA, the CDR3 is TGTGCCAGCAGGGGGACATTCCCCTACAATGAGCAGTTCTTC. The full variable domain, in which reference TRBV5-5 and TRBJ2-1 provide the parts outside the CDR3, is DAGVTQSPTHLIKTRGQQVTLRCSPISGHKSVSWYQQVLGQGPQFIFQYYEKEERGRGNFPDRFSARQFPNYSSELNVNALLLGDSALYLCASRGTFPYNEQFFGPGTRLTVL.

This clone was observed a single time. The chain couples TRBV9 to TRBJ2-3; a weak D match, TRBD1 (6 bases). The CDR3 totals 14 residues. Trimming removed 4 bases at V and 3 bases at J, with 12 bases between. Germline V CDR1 and CDR2: SGDLS, YYNGEE. The CDR3 sequence: CASSPRTATDTQYF. The CDR3 nucleotides read TGTGCCAGCAGCCCCCGGACAGCGACAGATACGCAGTATTTT.

The chain couples TRBV21-1 to TRBJ2-6; TRBD2 reflects the table's D call only, with no check against the DNA. TRBV21-1 is tagged as a pseudogene. The CDR3 covers 16 residues. Written as DNA, the CDR3 is TGTGCCAGCAGCAAGACATGCGGGTGGGGGGCCAACGTCCTGACTTTC. Its protein is CASSKTCGWGANVLTF.

The rearrangement links TRBV12-3 or TRBV12-4 to TRBJ1-3; D call uncertain. V was cut by 8 bases and J by 6 bases, with 11 bases left in between. The length of the CDR3 is 12 residues. DNA of the CDR3: TGTGCCAGCGGCCCATTTGTAAACACCATATATTTT. Translated, it gives CASGPFVNTIYF.

The chain employs TRBV6-5 and TRBJ1-1; possible D gene TRBD1, 5 bases. This CDR3 is 14 amino acids long. V lost 4 bases and J lost 5, with 14 bases in between. Germline CDR1 and CDR2: MNHEY and SVGAGI. Written as DNA, the CDR3 is TGTGCCAGCAGTTCCCTACAGGTACTAACTGAAGCTTTCTTT. Protein sequence: CASSSLQVLTEAFF.

In this sample, this clone turned up once. In DNA form, the CDR3 reads TGTGCCAGCAGCTTGCGGGTGGGATCGGGACAGGCCTACTACGAGCAGTACTTC. This gives the protein CASSLRVGSGQAYYEQYF. The chain carries TRBV5-6 and TRBJ2-7, with 8 bases identical to TRBD1. V lost 1 base, J lost 3 bases, and 15 bases stayed unmatched. This CDR3 contains 18 residues. Germline assignment: CDR1 SGHDT and CDR2 YYEEEE.

This chain joins TRBV7-2 and TRBJ2-2; D perhaps matches TRBD1 (6 bases). Germline V gives CDR1 SGHTA, CDR2 FQGNSA. The ends were cut back, 5 bases at V and 5 bases at J, with 12 bases in the middle. The CDR3 totals 14 residues. CDR3 nucleotides: TGTGCCAGCAGCCGTTATCAGGGGACCGGGGAGCTGTTTTTT. Protein: CASSRYQGTGELFF.

This clone was seen a few times. The V call is TRBV6-5, the J call TRBJ1-2; D is unclear. Trimming cost V 0 bases and J 6 bases, with 8 bases left between them. The germline V gene encodes CDR1 MNHEY and CDR2 SVGAGI. The CDR3 contains 13 residues. The CDR3 protein is CASSYSHRDGYTF. DNA for the CDR3: TGTGCCAGCAGTTACTCGCACCGGGATGGCTACACCTTC.

The chain carries TRBV9 and TRBJ2-3, with a tentative D call TRBD1 (5 bases). Germline CDR1 reads SGDLS; CDR2 reads YYNGEE. V was clipped by 3 bases and J by 5 bases, with 13 bases between them. The CDR3 spans 14 residues. The chain's CDR3 is CASSARGIKDTQYF. In DNA, the CDR3 is TGTGCCAGCAGCGCAAGGGGTATCAAAGATACGCAGTATTTT.